The 17 T cell receptor beta chains presented below share a single source sample, sequenced in a study of blood T cell repertoires in COVID-19. Method: immunoSEQ multiplex PCR; TCRdb's copy keeps in-frame clones and lacks some. The sample contains hundreds of thousands of clones, approximately 90% of which appear only once. The sequenced sample was PBMCs or T cells enriched from blood (not recorded which). The origin of the receptors is a man between 40 and 49 years old who had recovered from COVID-19.

This clone appeared a few times. In the same sample, other DNA sequences code for this CDR3. The chain joins TRBV7-8 to TRBJ2-2, with TRBD2 matching 14 bases. Germline assignment: CDR1 SGHVS and CDR2 FQNEAQ. The J segment lost 5 bases and the V segment lost 6 bases, leaving 5 bases of the junction unmatched. The CDR3 is 16 residues long. The DNA of the CDR3 is TGTGCCAGCAGTCGACTAGCGGGAGGGCGTACCGGGGAGCTGTTTTTT. It codes for CASSRLAGGRTGELFF.

The count of this clone is one. This chain links TRBV7-2 with TRBJ2-2; 9 bases align to TRBD1. The CDR3 length is 15 residues. Germline V gives CDR1 SGHTA, CDR2 FQGNSA. The V segment lost 3 bases and the J segment 4 bases; nucleotides outside the gene matches: 3. DNA of the CDR3: TGTGCCAGCAGCTTGACAGGGGGGATCACCGGGGAGCTGTTTTTT. Protein product: CASSLTGGITGELFF.

The chain is built from TRBV7-4 and TRBJ1-4; the match to TRBD1 covers 7 bases. CDR1 SGHVT and CDR2 SQSDAQ come from the germline V gene. V was pared by 1 base and J by 0 bases, with 14 bases of the junction left unmatched. This CDR3 comprises 20 residues. CDR3 in DNA: TGTGCCAGCAGCTTAGAACGGGACAGCGCACCTAATACAACTAATGAAAAACTGTTTTTT. It codes for CASSLERDSAPNTTNEKLFF.

This sequence joins TRBV7-2 and TRBJ2-7; 7 bases align to TRBD1. The germline V gene has CDR1 SGHTA and CDR2 FQGNSA. There are 16 residues in the CDR3. With 1 base clipped from V and 4 bases from J, the junction kept 10 bases outside the gene matches. The CDR3 here is CASSLGQGQIFYEQYF. The CDR3 DNA sequence: TGTGCCAGCAGCTTAGGCCAGGGACAGATCTTTTACGAGCAGTACTTC. The complete variable domain, with remaining parts taken from reference TRBV7-2 and TRBJ2-7, reads GAGVSQSPSNKVTEKGKDVELRCDPISGHTALYWYRQSLGQGLEFLIYFQGNSAPDKSGLPSDRFSAERTGGSVSTLTIQRTQQEDSAVYLCASSLGQGQIFYEQYFGPGTRLTVT.

V gene TRBV5-1 combines with J gene TRBJ2-3, with TRBD2 as a possible D gene (6 bases). This CDR3 region has 14 residues. The germline V gene encodes CDR1 SGHRS and CDR2 YFSETQ. V was pared by 4 bases and J by 3 bases, with 12 bases between. The CDR3 coding sequence is TGCGCCAGCAGCCCGACTAGAACAACAGATACGCAGTATTTT. Translating gives CASSPTRTTDTQYF.

The CDR3, as DNA: TGTGCCAGCAGCTTAGCGCTACAGGGACGTCAGCCCCAGCATTTT. Protein product: CASSLALQGRQPQHF. The gene calls are TRBV7-2 and TRBJ1-5, with D possibly being TRBD1 (6 bases). Germline lookup yields CDR1 SGHTA and CDR2 FQGNSA. Trimming took 0 bases from V and 6 from J, leaving 12 bases between them. CDR3 length equals 15 residues. Looking up the rest from reference TRBV7-2 and TRBJ1-5 gives the full variable domain: GAGVSQSPSNKVTEKGKDVELRCDPISGHTALYWYRQSLGQGLEFLIYFQGNSAPDKSGLPSDRFSAERTGGSVSTLTIQRTQQEDSAVYLCASSLALQGRQPQHFGDGTRLSIL.

This chain links TRBV25-1 with TRBJ1-1; TRBD1 is a possible D gene (6 bases). Trimming stripped 8 bases from V and 4 bases from J, with 17 bases between. CDR3 length: 14 amino acids. The germline V gene has CDR1 MGHDK and CDR2 SYGVNS. CDR3 DNA: TGTGCCAGCGGGAGACAGGCCTCTCCCACTGAAGCTTTCTTT. It translates to CASGRQASPTEAFF.

The chain employs TRBV12-3 or TRBV12-4 and TRBJ2-7; perhaps TRBD2 as D (6 bases). The CDR3 totals 13 residues. V shed 8 bases and J shed 6 bases, with 17 bases lying between them. The CDR3 sequence is CASGRPGRREQYF. The CDR3 nucleotides read TGTGCCAGCGGTAGGCCAGGGAGGCGCGAGCAGTACTTC.

This sequence joins TRBV18 and TRBJ1-1; TRBD1 is a possible D gene (5 bases). The CDR3 is 15 amino acids. Germline V lookup: CDR1 KGHSH, CDR2 LQKENI. V lost 5 bases to trimming and J lost 1 base, with 14 bases between them. The CDR3 sequence is CASSRQGGENTEAFF. CDR3 DNA: TGTGCCAGCTCAAGGCAGGGCGGTGAGAACACTGAAGCTTTCTTT. Full variable domain (missing parts from reference TRBV18 and TRBJ1-1): NAGVMQNPRHLVRRRGQEARLRCSPMKGHSHVYWYRQLPEEGLKFMVYLQKENIIDESGMPKERFSAEFPKEGPSILRIQQVVRGDSAAYFCASSRQGGENTEAFFGQGTRLTVV.

The chain links TRBV5-1 to TRBJ2-3, with D uncertain. Germline-derived CDR1 and CDR2 are SGHRS and YFSETQ. Trimming cost V 4 bases and J 5 bases, with 11 bases left between them. The CDR3 contains 13 residues. DNA of the CDR3: TGCGCCAGCAGCCTCACCGCGAGAGATACGCAGTATTTT. Amino acid sequence: CASSLTARDTQYF.

The rearrangement links TRBV7-9 to TRBJ2-7; 9 bases are shared with TRBD1. The CDR3 runs to 15 residues. V lost 5 bases to trimming and J lost 4 bases; unmatched junction nucleotides: 9. Germline assignment: CDR1 SEHNR and CDR2 FQNEAQ (reference sequence). The DNA for the CDR3 is TGTGCCAGCAGCAACCGCGGGACAGGGCTATACGAGCAGTACTTC. Translated: CASSNRGTGLYEQYF.

The chain carries TRBV6-2 or TRBV6-3 and TRBJ1-2; 9 bases are shared with TRBD1. CDR1 MNHEY and CDR2 SVGEGT come from the germline V gene. The CDR3 extends over 15 amino acids. Unmatched junction bases numbered 8, after V lost 4 bases and J lost 5 bases. The CDR3 reads CASSFLGTGLYGYTF. CDR3 coding DNA: TGTGCCAGCAGTTTCCTCGGGACAGGGTTGTATGGCTACACCTTC.

In DNA, the CDR3 is TGTGCCAGCAGGAGTCCTACCTTTAGCGGAGACACAGATACGCAGTATTTT. This codes for CASRSPTFSGDTDTQYF. The chain employs TRBV28 and TRBJ2-3; possible D gene TRBD2, 6 bases. V gave up 6 bases and J gave up 2 bases, with 21 bases separating them. Germline assignment: CDR1 MDHEN and CDR2 SYDVKM. The CDR3 has 17 residues.

This clone was detected once. The chain uses TRBV7-2 and TRBJ1-5, with unresolved D. Trimming shortened V by 3 bases and J by 3 bases, and 6 bases separated the two germline ends. CDR1 and CDR2 from the germline V gene are SGHTA and FQGNSA. The CDR3 loop spans 13 amino acids. DNA of the CDR3: TGTGCCAGCAGCTTCGGGATCAATCAGCCCCAGCATTTT. Protein: CASSFGINQPQHF.

V and J are TRBV11-2 and TRBJ2-1, with D possibly matching TRBD2 (6 bases). The germline V and J ends were trimmed by 5 bases and 10 bases, with 9 bases remaining between them. The length of the CDR3 is 11 residues. Germline V gives CDR1 SGHAT, CDR2 FQNNGV. The CDR3 region is CASSSRGEQFF. DNA of the CDR3: TGTGCCAGCAGCAGCCGGGGGGAGCAGTTCTTC.

The chain has TRBV28 and TRBJ2-7; perhaps TRBD1 as D (5 bases). Germline values: CDR1 MDHEN, CDR2 SYDVKM. The CDR3 totals 16 residues. Trimming removed 0 bases at V and 2 bases at J, with 14 bases between. DNA for the CDR3: TGTGCCAGCAGTTTATGGACAGTCGCTAACACCTACGAGCAGTACTTC. It yields the protein CASSLWTVANTYEQYF.

This clone was detected once. This chain links TRBV27 with TRBJ2-7; the match to TRBD2 covers 8 bases. The V segment lost 3 bases and the J segment 4 bases; nucleotides outside the gene matches: 5. CDR1 and CDR2 from the germline V gene are MNHEY and SMNVEV (reference sequence). CDR3 length: 14 amino acids. The CDR3 sequence is CASSLAGGKYEQYF. The CDR3 nucleotides are TGTGCCAGCAGTTTGGCGGGGGGAAAATACGAGCAGTACTTC.